This is a list of T cell receptor beta chains from one sample in a study of blood T cell repertoires in COVID-19. The method was immunoSEQ multiplex PCR; TCRdb's version includes in-frame clones alone and lacks a portion of them. The sample shows about 150,000 clones, approximately 80% of them seen only once. Specimen: peripheral blood. These receptors came from a woman aged 55-75 years with active or convalescent COVID-19. The CDR3 runs from the conserved cysteine through the conserved F or W. The order of the fields is D gene, clone size, V gene, J gene, CDR3 DNA, CDR3 protein. The D gene is left open where the match is weak. A clone size is listed for some rows: how often the clone was seen (once, few, many), or a class if it is expanded.

TRBD1	NA	TRBV18	TRBJ1-5	TGTGCCAGCTCACCGGACAGGGGAGGGAATCAGCCCCAGCATTTT	CASSPDRGGNQPQHF
NA	NA	TRBV18	TRBJ1-1	TGTGCCAGCTCACCGACGATCGGCTATCGGGACACTGAAGCTTTCTTT	CASSPTIGYRDTEAFF
NA	NA	TRBV5-1	TRBJ1-2	TGCGCCAGCAGCTTGGCCGGGGAAAACTATGGCTACACCTTC	CASSLAGENYGYTF
NA	NA	TRBV5-1	TRBJ1-1	TGCGCCAGCAGCTTTTTTTTGGACACCGCGAACACTGAAGCTTTCTTT	CASSFFLDTANTEAFF
NA	NA	TRBV7-6	TRBJ2-7	TGTGCCAGCAGCTTAGTGGACAGTTCCTACGAGCAGTACTTC	CASSLVDSSYEQYF
NA	NA	TRBV12-5	TRBJ2-5	TGTGCAAGTCTACGGGGAAAACAAGAGACCCAGTACTTC	CASLRGKQETQYF
NA	NA	TRBV6-1	TRBJ1-5	TGTGCCAGCAGTGAAATCGATCTAGCAAATCAGCCCCAGCATTTT	CASSEIDLANQPQHF
NA	NA	TRBV2	TRBJ1-1	TGTGCCAGCAGTGAAGGAGGGGGGGTGCTCGGAAACACTGAAGCTTTCTTT	CASSEGGGVLGNTEAFF
NA	few	TRBV5-4	TRBJ1-1	TGTGCCAGCAGCGCGGGACTCCCTCGTGAAGCTTTCTTT	CASSAGLPREAFF
TRBD1	NA	TRBV11-1	TRBJ2-1	TGTGCCAGCAGCTCCTTTCTGCTCGAGGGGGCGAGTCTGTTCTTC	CASSSFLLEGASLFF
NA	NA	TRBV25-1	TRBJ2-3	TGTGCCAGCAGTCCGTACAGCGGAAACACAGATACGCAGTATTTT	CASSPYSGNTDTQYF
NA	NA	TRBV28	TRBJ1-5	TGTGCCAGCAGTTTAGGCCGGGGCAATCAGCCCCAGCATTTT	CASSLGRGNQPQHF
TRBD2	NA	TRBV6-2/TRBV6-3	TRBJ2-3	TGTGCCAGCAGTTACTCGCCGGGAGGGGTAGATACGCAGTATTTT	CASSYSPGGVDTQYF
TRBD2	once	TRBV27	TRBJ2-1	TGTGCCAGCAGTTATCATAGGGGACAAATGGGGCTAGCGGGAGCCTACAATGAGCAGTTCTTC	CASSYHRGQMGLAGAYNEQFF
NA	once	TRBV4-3	TRBJ1-4	TGCGCCAGCAGCCAAGATGCGGTGGGGAGTGAAAAACTGTTTTTT	CASSQDAVGSEKLFF
NA	NA	TRBV5-1	TRBJ1-2	TGCGCCAGCAGCGGGTCCTCGGAGGGCTACACCTTC	CASSGSSEGYTF
TRBD2	NA	TRBV6-2/TRBV6-3	TRBJ2-7	TGTGCCAGCAGTTACGAAGCTAGCGGGACTTACGAGCAGTACTTC	CASSYEASGTYEQYF
NA	NA	TRBV7-9	TRBJ2-5	TGTGCCAGCAGCCCTCTGGGGATGGTGGACATCGAGACCCAGTACTTC	CASSPLGMVDIETQYF
NA	NA	TRBV5-4	TRBJ2-3	TGTGCCAGCAGCTCCCCAGTCGGTGCGGGGGCCGGGGAGGATACGCAGTATTTT	CASSSPVGAGAGEDTQYF
TRBD1	NA	TRBV27	TRBJ2-7	TGTGCCAGCAAGCCGGGACAGGGGGTATACGAGCAGTACTTC	CASKPGQGVYEQYF
NA	once	TRBV19	TRBJ2-1	TGTGCCAGTAGGACTAGAGAGGATGAGCAGTTCTTC	CASRTREDEQFF
TRBD1	NA	TRBV7-9	TRBJ1-5	TGTGCCAGCAGCGACAACCGGACAGGGAGCAATCAGCCCCAGCATTTT	CASSDNRTGSNQPQHF
NA	NA	TRBV7-6	TRBJ2-1	TGTGCCAGCAGCATGTACGTCTCTTTGGGGCGGGACTCCTACAATGAGCAGTTCTTC	CASSMYVSLGRDSYNEQFF
NA	NA	TRBV20-1	TRBJ1-1	TGCAGTGCTAGTCCCGCTTGGGCGAACGCTTTGAACACTGAAGCTTTCTTT	CSASPAWANALNTEAFF
NA	NA	TRBV2	TRBJ2-1	TGTGCCAGCAGTGTTTTATCCGGGTCGCGCTCCTACAATGAGCAGTTCTTC	CASSVLSGSRSYNEQFF
TRBD1	NA	TRBV5-1	TRBJ2-4	TGCGCCAGCAGCGCTCCGGGACAGCAAAACATTCAGTACTTC	CASSAPGQQNIQYF
TRBD2	NA	TRBV7-2	TRBJ2-1	TGTGCCAGCAGCGGACCCCGTGGGACTAGCGGGAGTCAATACAATGAGCAGTTCTTC	CASSGPRGTSGSQYNEQFF
NA	NA	TRBV6-6	TRBJ1-1	TGTGCCAGCACCGTCGAGGGGGAGAGCACTGAAGCTTTCTTT	CASTVEGESTEAFF
TRBD1	NA	TRBV5-6	TRBJ1-1	TGTGCCAGCAGCTTGGAGGGGGCTTGGACTGAAGCTTTCTTT	CASSLEGAWTEAFF
TRBD1	NA	TRBV7-9	TRBJ1-1	TGTGCCAGCACCCTAGGGGGCGGGTACACTGAAGCTTTCTTT	CASTLGGGYTEAFF
TRBD1	NA	TRBV28	TRBJ1-2	TGTGCCAGCAGTCCACGGACAGGGACCGAGTATGGCTACACCTTC	CASSPRTGTEYGYTF
NA	NA	TRBV30	TRBJ1-5	TGTGCCTGGAGTGTTAAGGGGCGTCAGCCCCAGCATTTT	CAWSVKGRQPQHF
NA	few	TRBV7-9	TRBJ1-5	TGTGCCAGCAGCTTAGGAGCAGGGCGGCAGCCCCAGCATTTT	CASSLGAGRQPQHF
TRBD1	NA	TRBV11-2	TRBJ1-1	TGTGCCAGCAGCCTACAGGGGAGCACTGAAGCTTTCTTT	CASSLQGSTEAFF
TRBD1	NA	TRBV28	TRBJ1-3	TGTGCCAGCAGCTGGGACAGAAAAAGTTCTGGAAACACCATATATTTT	CASSWDRKSSGNTIYF
TRBD2	NA	TRBV5-4	TRBJ2-7	TGTGCCAGCAGCCTCGGCGGGGGGTACGAGCAGTACTTC	CASSLGGGYEQYF
NA	NA	TRBV2	TRBJ1-1	TGTGCCAGCAGTGAATACTACGGTCGGACTGAAGCTTTCTTT	CASSEYYGRTEAFF
TRBD1	NA	TRBV19	TRBJ1-5	TGTGCCAGTAGTATCCCCTCGACAGGGGTCCGGATTCAGCCCCAGCATTTT	CASSIPSTGVRIQPQHF
NA	few	TRBV7-9	TRBJ1-3	TGTGCCAGCAGCCAGACAGTTGGAAACACCATATATTTT	CASSQTVGNTIYF
NA	NA	TRBV12-3/TRBV12-4	TRBJ2-1	TGTGCCAGCAGGTATCCGGGTAATGAGCAGTTCTTC	CASRYPGNEQFF
NA	few	TRBV19	TRBJ2-7	TGTGCCAGTAGTCCCCGACTGAGCTCCTACGAGCAGTACTTC	CASSPRLSSYEQYF